These T cell receptor beta chains were read from a single sample in a study of OX40 agonist ivuxolimab in advanced cancers. The table came from immunoSEQ multiplex PCR; TCRdb's copy has only in-frame clones and leaves some out. Among approximately 60,000 clones listed, about four fifths were seen once. Sequenced material: CD4+ or CD8+ T cells sorted from blood, taken in a trial of the OX40 agonist ivuxolimab. The receptor source for this set is an adult with an advanced solid tumor such as melanoma, head and neck, liver or kidney cancer. CDR3s include the opening cysteine and the closing phenylalanine or tryptophan. Each record gives: V gene, J gene, clone size, D gene, CDR3 length, CDR3 DNA, CDR3 protein. The D gene is left open where the match is weak. Clone size, where shown, is once, few, many, or a class for clones that have expanded.

V gene: TRBV5-4; J gene: TRBJ2-2; clone size: -; D gene: TRBD1; CDR3 length: 16; CDR3 DNA: TGTGCCAGCAGCACCGGACAGGGGGCGGACACCGGGGAGCTGTTTTTT; CDR3 protein: CASSTGQGADTGELFF
V gene: TRBV5-1; J gene: TRBJ2-1; clone size: -; D gene: TRBD2; CDR3 length: 15; CDR3 DNA: TGCGCCAGCAGCGTAACTAGCGGGATGGCCTATGAGCAGTTCTTC; CDR3 protein: CASSVTSGMAYEQFF
V gene: TRBV30; J gene: TRBJ2-2; clone size: -; D gene: TRBD2; CDR3 length: 16; CDR3 DNA: TGTGCCTGGAGTGTAATTACGGGGACTAGCACCGGGGAGCTGTTTTTT; CDR3 protein: CAWSVITGTSTGELFF
V gene: TRBV28; J gene: TRBJ2-7; clone size: once; D gene: -; CDR3 length: 13; CDR3 DNA: TGTGCCAGCAAGGGCAGGGCCCGAGGTCAGCAGTACTTC; CDR3 protein: CASKGRARGQQYF
V gene: TRBV5-1; J gene: TRBJ2-7; clone size: few; D gene: -; CDR3 length: 14; CDR3 DNA: TGCGCCAGCAGCTTATCAGGGTCTAGAAACGAGCAGTACTTC; CDR3 protein: CASSLSGSRNEQYF
V gene: TRBV2; J gene: TRBJ2-6; clone size: once; D gene: -; CDR3 length: 13; CDR3 DNA: TGTGCCAGCTTGAGGTCCGGGGCCAACGTCCTGACTTTC; CDR3 protein: CASLRSGANVLTF
V gene: TRBV7-3; J gene: TRBJ2-3; clone size: -; D gene: -; CDR3 length: 12; CDR3 DNA: TGTGCCAGCAGCTTAACGGGAGGTCCGCAGTATTTT; CDR3 protein: CASSLTGGPQYF
V gene: TRBV6-5; J gene: TRBJ1-5; clone size: -; D gene: -; CDR3 length: 15; CDR3 DNA: TGTGCCAGCAGGAAAGAGGGAGGCAGAAATCAGCCCCAGCATTTT; CDR3 protein: CASRKEGGRNQPQHF
V gene: TRBV4-2; J gene: TRBJ2-2; clone size: -; D gene: TRBD2; CDR3 length: 17; CDR3 DNA: TGTGCCAGCAGCCAAGTCTCAGCGGGGGGGCGGAACGGGGAGCTGTTTTTT; CDR3 protein: CASSQVSAGGRNGELFF
V gene: TRBV27; J gene: TRBJ2-1; clone size: -; D gene: -; CDR3 length: 14; CDR3 DNA: TGTGCCAGCAGTTTATCCAGGGTGATGGGTGAGCAGTTCTTC; CDR3 protein: CASSLSRVMGEQFF
V gene: TRBV5-4; J gene: TRBJ1-3; clone size: -; D gene: -; CDR3 length: 15; CDR3 DNA: TGTGCCAGCAGCTTGGATCCCGGGCCCCGAAACACCATATATTTT; CDR3 protein: CASSLDPGPRNTIYF
V gene: TRBV9; J gene: TRBJ2-5; clone size: -; D gene: -; CDR3 length: 15; CDR3 DNA: TGTGCCAGCAGCGTCGGGCAAACCCCACAAGAGACCCAGTACTTC; CDR3 protein: CASSVGQTPQETQYF
V gene: TRBV5-6; J gene: TRBJ1-4; clone size: -; D gene: -; CDR3 length: 16; CDR3 DNA: TGTGCCAGCAGCTTGGCCCTAACCGCAACTAATGAAAAACTGTTTTTT; CDR3 protein: CASSLALTATNEKLFF
V gene: TRBV28; J gene: TRBJ2-1; clone size: -; D gene: -; CDR3 length: 11; CDR3 DNA: TGTGCCAGCAGCCTATGGGATGAGCAGTTCTTC; CDR3 protein: CASSLWDEQFF
V gene: TRBV4-2; J gene: TRBJ2-6; clone size: -; D gene: -; CDR3 length: 19; CDR3 DNA: TGTGCCAGCAGCCAGGGGGGGCCAGGGGAGGGCTCTGGGGCCAACGTCCTGACTTTC; CDR3 protein: CASSQGGPGEGSGANVLTF
V gene: TRBV18; J gene: TRBJ1-1; clone size: -; D gene: -; CDR3 length: 14; CDR3 DNA: TGTGCCAGCTCCCCTCTACCCCTAAACACTGAAGCTTTCTTT; CDR3 protein: CASSPLPLNTEAFF
V gene: TRBV29-1; J gene: TRBJ2-3; clone size: once; D gene: TRBD1; CDR3 length: 13; CDR3 DNA: TGCAGCGTTGGGACAGGAGGCACAGATACGCAGTATTTT; CDR3 protein: CSVGTGGTDTQYF
V gene: TRBV2; J gene: TRBJ1-4; clone size: -; D gene: -; CDR3 length: 14; CDR3 DNA: TGTGCCAGCAGTCGACAGGTCTATAATGAAAAACTGTTTTTT; CDR3 protein: CASSRQVYNEKLFF
V gene: TRBV7-9; J gene: TRBJ1-3; clone size: -; D gene: -; CDR3 length: 12; CDR3 DNA: TGTGCCACGGGGACTGACGGAAACACCATATATTTT; CDR3 protein: CATGTDGNTIYF
V gene: TRBV5-4; J gene: TRBJ2-7; clone size: once; D gene: TRBD2; CDR3 length: 16; CDR3 DNA: TGTGCCAGCAGCCGGACTAGCGGGATCAGGTCCTACGAGCAGTACTTC; CDR3 protein: CASSRTSGIRSYEQYF
V gene: TRBV30; J gene: TRBJ2-7; clone size: -; D gene: -; CDR3 length: 12; CDR3 DNA: TGTGCCTGGAGTGGGCAGGGCTACGAGCAGTACTTC; CDR3 protein: CAWSGQGYEQYF
V gene: TRBV15; J gene: TRBJ1-5; clone size: -; D gene: -; CDR3 length: 13; CDR3 DNA: TGTGCCACCAGCAGAGAACAGGATCAGCCCCAGCATTTT; CDR3 protein: CATSREQDQPQHF
V gene: TRBV5-1; J gene: TRBJ2-3; clone size: -; D gene: -; CDR3 length: 13; CDR3 DNA: TGCGCCAGCAGCGACCCTAGCACAGATACGCAGTATTTT; CDR3 protein: CASSDPSTDTQYF
V gene: TRBV6-1; J gene: TRBJ1-5; clone size: few; D gene: -; CDR3 length: 15; CDR3 DNA: TGTGCCAGCAGCCCCCTCTGGGGAAGCAATCAGCCCCAGCATTTT; CDR3 protein: CASSPLWGSNQPQHF
V gene: TRBV4-1; J gene: TRBJ1-4; clone size: -; D gene: TRBD1; CDR3 length: 22; CDR3 DNA: TGCGCCAGCAGCCAGATCACAGGGGGGGTACCTTCTCACCTCCTACCCCGGGAAAAACTGTTTTTT; CDR3 protein: CASSQITGGVPSHLLPREKLFF
V gene: TRBV6-5; J gene: TRBJ2-7; clone size: -; D gene: -; CDR3 length: 14; CDR3 DNA: TGTGCCAGCAGCGGGACGGGGATCTCCTACGAGCAGTACTTC; CDR3 protein: CASSGTGISYEQYF
V gene: TRBV2; J gene: TRBJ1-1; clone size: -; D gene: -; CDR3 length: 14; CDR3 DNA: TGTGCCAGCAACTCTCGCAGGGGAGGAGCTGAAGCTTTCTTT; CDR3 protein: CASNSRRGGAEAFF
V gene: TRBV7-2; J gene: TRBJ2-2; clone size: -; D gene: TRBD2; CDR3 length: 15; CDR3 DNA: TGTGCCAGCAGCTTTACTAGCGGGAACACCGGGGAGCTGTTTTTT; CDR3 protein: CASSFTSGNTGELFF
V gene: TRBV6-5; J gene: TRBJ1-4; clone size: -; D gene: -; CDR3 length: 14; CDR3 DNA: TGTGCCAGCAGTTCTTCCCGGACCGGCGAAAAACTGTTTTTT; CDR3 protein: CASSSSRTGEKLFF
V gene: TRBV10-2; J gene: TRBJ1-5; clone size: -; D gene: -; CDR3 length: 15; CDR3 DNA: TGCGCCAGCAGTGTAGATGCAGCGTTCAATCAGCCCCAGCATTTT; CDR3 protein: CASSVDAAFNQPQHF
V gene: TRBV19; J gene: TRBJ1-6; clone size: -; D gene: -; CDR3 length: 15; CDR3 DNA: TGTGCCAGTAGTATTGCCGGGACGGTCAATTCACCCCTCCACTTT; CDR3 protein: CASSIAGTVNSPLHF
V gene: TRBV4-2; J gene: TRBJ2-3; clone size: -; D gene: TRBD2; CDR3 length: 16; CDR3 DNA: TGTGCCAGCAGCCCCCAGGGACTAGCGGGAAGGGATACGCAGTATTTT; CDR3 protein: CASSPQGLAGRDTQYF
V gene: TRBV2; J gene: TRBJ1-2; clone size: -; D gene: TRBD1; CDR3 length: 15; CDR3 DNA: TGTGCCAGCAGTGGACAGGGGGCCCTCTCGGGTGGCTACACCTTC; CDR3 protein: CASSGQGALSGGYTF
V gene: TRBV14; J gene: TRBJ1-4; clone size: once; D gene: -; CDR3 length: 16; CDR3 DNA: TGTGCCAGCAGCCAAGTCTTAGGGCCGCGGGGGGGAAAACTGTTTTTT; CDR3 protein: CASSQVLGPRGGKLFF
V gene: TRBV19; J gene: TRBJ2-7; clone size: -; D gene: TRBD1; CDR3 length: 11; CDR3 DNA: TGTGCCAGCGGGACAGCCTACGAGCAGTACTTC; CDR3 protein: CASGTAYEQYF
V gene: TRBV10-3; J gene: TRBJ2-6; clone size: once; D gene: TRBD1; CDR3 length: 16; CDR3 DNA: TGTGCCGTACGAGGACAGGTATTCTCTGGGGCCAACGTCCTGACTTTC; CDR3 protein: CAVRGQVFSGANVLTF
V gene: TRBV2; J gene: TRBJ2-7; clone size: -; D gene: -; CDR3 length: 15; CDR3 DNA: TGTGCCAGCAGTGAAGCCCCGAACCCAATGCGGGAGCAGTACTTC; CDR3 protein: CASSEAPNPMREQYF
V gene: TRBV7-2; J gene: TRBJ1-2; clone size: -; D gene: -; CDR3 length: 14; CDR3 DNA: TGTGCCAGCAGCTTAGGGGCAGGGATCTATGGCTACACCTTC; CDR3 protein: CASSLGAGIYGYTF
V gene: TRBV5-6; J gene: TRBJ2-1; clone size: -; D gene: TRBD2; CDR3 length: 16; CDR3 DNA: TGTGCCAGCAGCCTGACTAGCGCGAGCTCCTACAATGAGCAGTTCTTC; CDR3 protein: CASSLTSASSYNEQFF
V gene: TRBV18; J gene: TRBJ1-1; clone size: -; D gene: -; CDR3 length: 18; CDR3 DNA: TGTGCCAGCTCACCGCTCATGACAGGCCCTATCGGGAACACTGAAGCTTTCTTT; CDR3 protein: CASSPLMTGPIGNTEAFF
V gene: TRBV7-8; J gene: TRBJ2-1; clone size: -; D gene: TRBD2; CDR3 length: 19; CDR3 DNA: TGTGCCAGCAGCCCGGACGGACTAGCGGGGGGTCCCTCCTACAATGAGCAGTTCTTC; CDR3 protein: CASSPDGLAGGPSYNEQFF
V gene: TRBV10-3; J gene: TRBJ2-5; clone size: once; D gene: TRBD2; CDR3 length: 15; CDR3 DNA: TGTGCCATCAGTGATCGGGGGGGGGCCCAAGAGACCCAGTACTTC; CDR3 protein: CAISDRGGAQETQYF
V gene: TRBV19; J gene: TRBJ2-5; clone size: few; D gene: TRBD2; CDR3 length: 16; CDR3 DNA: TGTGCCAGCACTACCGGGACTAGCGGCATGGGGGAGACCCAGTACTTC; CDR3 protein: CASTTGTSGMGETQYF
V gene: TRBV4-2; J gene: TRBJ2-3; clone size: -; D gene: TRBD2; CDR3 length: 18; CDR3 DNA: TGTGCCAGCAGCCAGGAATGGACTAGCGGGTCCCGCACAGATACGCAGTATTTT; CDR3 protein: CASSQEWTSGSRTDTQYF
V gene: TRBV18; J gene: TRBJ1-3; clone size: -; D gene: TRBD1; CDR3 length: 16; CDR3 DNA: TGTGCCAGCTCGGCTGGACAGGGTCTGGCTGGAAACACCATATATTTT; CDR3 protein: CASSAGQGLAGNTIYF
V gene: TRBV7-9; J gene: TRBJ2-1; clone size: -; D gene: -; CDR3 length: 12; CDR3 DNA: TGTGCCAGCAGTTTACAGGGTAGTGAGCAGTTCTTC; CDR3 protein: CASSLQGSEQFF
V gene: TRBV5-1; J gene: TRBJ1-1; clone size: -; D gene: TRBD1; CDR3 length: 15; CDR3 DNA: TGCGCCAGCAGCCCCGGACAGGGCCTCGGCACTGAAGCTTTCTTT; CDR3 protein: CASSPGQGLGTEAFF
V gene: TRBV15; J gene: TRBJ1-4; clone size: -; D gene: TRBD1; CDR3 length: 13; CDR3 DNA: TGTGCCACCAGTCGGGACAGGACTGAAAAACTGTTTTTT; CDR3 protein: CATSRDRTEKLFF
V gene: TRBV4-1; J gene: TRBJ1-5; clone size: -; D gene: -; CDR3 length: 13; CDR3 DNA: TGCGCCAGCAGCCCCTCGGGAAATCAGCCCCAGCATTTT; CDR3 protein: CASSPSGNQPQHF
V gene: TRBV7-8; J gene: TRBJ2-7; clone size: -; D gene: TRBD2; CDR3 length: 16; CDR3 DNA: TGTGCCAGCAGCGGAGGAGAGCGGGGTCTGTTCTACGAGCAGTACTTC; CDR3 protein: CASSGGERGLFYEQYF
V gene: TRBV18; J gene: TRBJ1-6; clone size: -; D gene: -; CDR3 length: 13; CDR3 DNA: TGTGCCAGCTCACTATCGGGTGAGTCACCCCTCCACTTT; CDR3 protein: CASSLSGESPLHF
V gene: TRBV19; J gene: TRBJ2-7; clone size: few; D gene: TRBD2; CDR3 length: 15; CDR3 DNA: TGTGCCAGTAGCCACCGGGGCGGGGGCTCCTACGAGCAGTACTTC; CDR3 protein: CASSHRGGGSYEQYF
V gene: TRBV27; J gene: TRBJ1-6; clone size: -; D gene: -; CDR3 length: 14; CDR3 DNA: TGTGCCAGCAGCCATATTGACGGGAATTCACCCCTCCACTTT; CDR3 protein: CASSHIDGNSPLHF
V gene: TRBV6-1; J gene: TRBJ1-2; clone size: -; D gene: -; CDR3 length: 15; CDR3 DNA: TGTGCCAGCAGCCGTCAAGACGGAAGCTCGAAAGGCTACACCTTC; CDR3 protein: CASSRQDGSSKGYTF
V gene: TRBV7-2; J gene: TRBJ1-1; clone size: once; D gene: TRBD1; CDR3 length: 16; CDR3 DNA: TGTGCCAGCAGCCCCCGGACAGGGCTGCTGAACACTGAAGCTTTCTTT; CDR3 protein: CASSPRTGLLNTEAFF
V gene: TRBV28; J gene: TRBJ2-1; clone size: once; D gene: TRBD1; CDR3 length: 12; CDR3 DNA: TGTGCCAGCAGTCCATCCGGGACAGGGCAGTTCTTC; CDR3 protein: CASSPSGTGQFF
V gene: TRBV5-5; J gene: TRBJ1-2; clone size: once; D gene: -; CDR3 length: 13; CDR3 DNA: TGTGCCAGCAGCAGGGCCTCGAGGGAAGGCTACACCTTC; CDR3 protein: CASSRASREGYTF